This T cell receptor beta chain originates from a study of graft-versus-host responses after intestinal transplantation. Study results and caveats: GvH clones turned up in recipient marrow; some had shown up first in ileum or blood. Levels of circulating GvH clones at their peak were associated with early post-transplant HvG declines. Allograft graft-versus-host to host-versus-graft clonal ratios ran high in patients with graft-donor T cell macrochimerism.

A remark on this clone: The antigen is unknown.

Assay used: immunoSEQ multiplex PCR; TCRdb lists only in-frame clones, some missing. The repertoire holds about 130,000 clones, roughly 91% seen once, with 0.19% in the top ten. Trimming pared 4 bases from V and 2 bases from J, leaving 8 bases between. The CDR3 consists of 13 residues. CDR1 is SNHLY, CDR2 FYNNEI, per germline. The V and J genes are TRBV2 and TRBJ1-1; the D gene is possibly TRBD1 (6 bases). The source material was unstimulated CD4+ T cells sorted from spleen or lymph node cells, sampled before intestinal transplant. The source is a human donor who received an intestinal transplant. Here the CDR3 DNA reads TGTGCCAGCAGTGGGGACAAAAACACTGAAGCTTTCTTT. As protein: CASSGDKNTEAFF.